Included here is one T cell receptor (beta chain) sequence, with context. Its antigen is as yet unknown. The data were taken from a study of T cell repertoires in cytomegalovirus infection. Overall study: Peptides in the study included HLA-C-restricted and HLA-B-restricted CMV epitopes. Study conclusions and caveats: CMV carriers having the relevant HLA were flagged by cumulative public TCR beta family frequency. What dominated the ex vivo response were HLA-C-restricted CMV-specific TCR beta clonotypes.

TCRdb itself ran the reads through MiXCR, one entry per CDR3 protein. The data contain around 430,000 distinct CDR3 sequences, about two fifths of them singletons. The ends were cut back, 8 bases at V and 4 bases at J, with 15 bases in the middle. Germline-derived CDR1 and CDR2 are MNHEY and SMNVEV (reference sequence). The CDR3 runs to 13 residues. The V and J genes are TRBV27 and TRBJ2-7; D is unresolved. Sample: cultured PBMCs, taken from culture after CMV antigen stimulation. This sequence originates from a human donor in good health (CMV status not recorded). Some clones in this sample may be carry-over from other donors' samples. CDR3 residues: CASGPAQQYEQYF. In DNA, the CDR3 is TGTGCCAGCGGTCCAGCACAGCAGTACGAGCAGTACTTC.